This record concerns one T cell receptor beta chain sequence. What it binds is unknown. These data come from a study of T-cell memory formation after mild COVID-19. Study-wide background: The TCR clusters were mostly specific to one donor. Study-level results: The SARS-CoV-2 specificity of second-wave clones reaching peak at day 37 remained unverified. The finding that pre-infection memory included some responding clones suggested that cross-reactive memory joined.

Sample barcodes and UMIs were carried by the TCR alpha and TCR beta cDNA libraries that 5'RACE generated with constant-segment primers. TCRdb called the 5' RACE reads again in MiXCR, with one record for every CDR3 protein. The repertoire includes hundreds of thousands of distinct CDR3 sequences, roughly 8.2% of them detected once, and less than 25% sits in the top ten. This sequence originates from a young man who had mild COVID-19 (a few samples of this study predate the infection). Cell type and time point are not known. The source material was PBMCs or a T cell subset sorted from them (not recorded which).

The CDR3 DNA follows: TGTGCCAGCAGCCTAATACAGGGGCCGGCGTTCTTC. Its protein is CASSLIQGPAFF. The chain is built from TRBV11-2 and TRBJ2-1, with 7 positions matching TRBD1. Germline V gene sequence: CDR1 SGHAT, CDR2 FQNNGV. The trim removed 5 bases at V and 15 bases at J, leaving 10 bases unmatched. The length of the CDR3 is 12 residues.